The 27 T cell receptor beta chains presented below share a single source sample, sequenced in a study of glioma-infiltrating T cells after dendritic cell vaccination. Assay: immunoSEQ multiplex PCR; the TCRdb copy retains only in-frame clones and omits some. The table records some 100,000 clones, 85% of them present only once. Sequenced material: blood, taken before dendritic cell vaccination. These receptors were taken from a human donor with glioblastoma.

The chain combines TRBV7-6 with TRBJ2-7; 7 bases are shared with TRBD2. Germline V CDR1 and CDR2: SGHVS, FNYEAQ. The CDR3 contains 14 residues. V was pared by 4 bases and J by 5 bases, with 8 bases of the junction left unmatched. CDR3 DNA: TGTGCCAGCAGCTCATCCTCCGGACTAGACGAGCAGTACTTC. This codes for CASSSSSGLDEQYF. The full variable domain, with the rest looked up from reference TRBV7-6 and TRBJ2-7, is GAGVSQSPRYKVTKRGQDVALRCDPISGHVSLYWYRQALGQGPEFLTYFNYEAQQDKSGLPNDRFSAERPEGSISTLTIQRTEQRDSAMYRCASSSSSGLDEQYFGPGTRLTVT.

This clone was detected only a few times. The genes are TRBV21-1 and TRBJ2-1; the D segment call TRBD1 is taken from the table without a DNA check. TRBV21-1 is a pseudogene locus. The CDR3 is 17 amino acids. The CDR3 sequence is CASSKSKAGRGQNEQFF. In DNA, the CDR3 is TGTGCCAGCAGCAAATCTAAAGCGGGCAGGGGGCAGAATGAGCAGTTCTTC.

The rearrangement joins TRBV10-2 to TRBJ1-5; D unclear. This CDR3 has 13 amino acids. The germline V gene has CDR1 WSHSY and CDR2 SAAADI. V was trimmed by 3 bases and J by 2 bases, leaving 5 bases between them. CDR3 in DNA: TGCGCCAGCAGTGACCAGGGCAATCAGCCCCAGCATTTT. Its protein is CASSDQGNQPQHF.

The V call is TRBV7-9, the J call TRBJ2-1; D is unclear. Germline V lookup: CDR1 SEHNR, CDR2 FQNEAQ (reference sequence). Trimming shortened V by 7 bases and J by 8 bases, and 6 bases separated the two germline ends. The CDR3 consists of 10 residues. CDR3 nucleotide sequence: TGTGCCAGCAATTTAGATGAGCAGTTCTTC. It encodes CASNLDEQFF.

V and J are TRBV29-1 and TRBJ1-2; 9 positions agree with TRBD1. Per the germline V gene, CDR1 is SQVTM and CDR2 is ANQGSEA. Trimming at V came to 2 bases and at J to 5 bases, leaving 6 bases not matched to a gene. CDR3 size: 14 residues. CDR3 sequence (DNA): TGCAGCGTTGAAAGGGACAGGGTGGCTTATGGCTACACCTTC. Translation gives CSVERDRVAYGYTF. The whole variable domain, filled in from reference TRBV29-1 and TRBJ1-2, reads SAVISQKPSRDICQRGTSLTIQCQVDSQVTMMFWYRQQPGQSLTLIATANQGSEATYESGFVIDKFPISRPNLTFSTLTVSNMSPEDSSIYLCSVERDRVAYGYTFGSGTRLTVV.

This clone was seen more than once but under ten times. For the CDR3, the DNA is TGTGCCAGCAGTGAATTCGGGGGAAGCAATCAGCCCCAGCATTTT. This encodes CASSEFGGSNQPQHF. This chain links TRBV6-1 with TRBJ1-5, with D perhaps matching TRBD1 (5 bases). V shed 2 bases and J shed 1 base, with 9 bases lying between them. Germline V gene lookup returns CDR1 MNHNS and CDR2 SASEGT. This CDR3 is 15 amino acids long.

The CDR3 spells CASSLEAPEYNEQFF. DNA of the CDR3: TGCGCCAGCAGCTTGGAAGCCCCGGAGTACAATGAGCAGTTCTTC. The chain employs TRBV5-1 and TRBJ2-1; D remains unclear. CDR1 is SGHRS and CDR2 is YFSETQ in the germline V gene. The CDR3 runs 15 residues. The V end was cut by 0 bases, the J end by 4 bases, with 11 bases between. Filled out from reference TRBV5-1 and TRBJ2-1, the complete variable domain reads KAGVTQTPRYLIKTRGQQVTLSCSPISGHRSVSWYQQTPGQGLQFLFEYFSETQRNKGNFPGRFSGRQFSNSRSEMNVSTLELGDSALYLCASSLEAPEYNEQFFGPGTRLTVL.

This chain joins TRBV5-1 and TRBJ2-1; 12 bases match TRBD2. J gave up 8 bases and V 6 bases, and 12 bases lay outside the gene matches. The germline V gene has CDR1 SGHRS and CDR2 YFSETQ. CDR3 length: 16 amino acids. In DNA form, the CDR3 reads TGCGCCAGCATGCAGCTAGCGGGAGGGCCGGGAGATGAGCAGTTCTTC. It specifies CASMQLAGGPGDEQFF.

This chain links TRBV5-1 with TRBJ1-2, with a weak D call TRBD1 (6 bases). Germline-derived CDR1 and CDR2 are SGHRS and YFSETQ. The CDR3 totals 16 residues. The V end was cut by 1 base, the J end by 4 bases, with 17 bases between. CDR3 in DNA: TGCGCCAGCAGCTTGCTCGGGACAACAACCCTCTATGGCTACACCTTC. This codes for CASSLLGTTTLYGYTF.

The rearrangement uses TRBV25-1 and TRBJ1-5, with D tentatively TRBD1 (5 bases). V shed 2 bases and J shed 5 bases, with 7 bases lying between them. The CDR3 extends over 13 amino acids. Germline V CDR1 and CDR2: MGHDK, SYGVNS. The CDR3 spells CASSEPGDQPQHF. CDR3 nucleotides: TGTGCCAGCAGTGAACCGGGGGATCAGCCCCAGCATTTT.

This sequence joins TRBV29-1 and TRBJ2-7; the match to TRBD1 covers 8 bases. The CDR3 covers 13 residues. V was clipped by 6 bases and J by 5 bases; unmatched bases: 9. CDR1 is SQVTM and CDR2 is ANQGSEA in the germline V gene. The chain's CDR3 is CSVERQGIHEQYF. Here the CDR3 DNA reads TGCAGCGTGGAACGACAGGGGATCCACGAGCAGTACTTC.

The V and J genes are TRBV18 and TRBJ2-2, with D tentatively TRBD2 (5 bases). Trimming shortened V by 3 bases and J by 6 bases, and 14 bases separated the two germline ends. Germline V gene sequence: CDR1 KGHSH, CDR2 LQKENI. The CDR3 covers 15 residues. The CDR3 reads CASSPQDFSAGELFF. CDR3 DNA: TGTGCCAGCTCACCCCAGGACTTCTCCGCCGGGGAGCTGTTTTTT.

This chain links TRBV5-4 with TRBJ2-3, with 8 positions matching TRBD2. In germline, CDR1 is SGHNT, CDR2 YYREEE (reference sequence). V lost 0 bases and J lost 4; bases outside the gene matches: 7. The CDR3 totals 16 residues. This CDR3 is CASSLGGWTSPDTQYF. CDR3 bases: TGTGCCAGCAGCTTGGGAGGGTGGACTAGCCCAGATACGCAGTATTTT.

The chain combines TRBV19 with TRBJ1-2; D is unresolved. CDR3 length equals 13 residues. Trimming pared 3 bases from V and 8 bases from J, leaving 13 bases between. Germline V gene sequence: CDR1 LNHDA, CDR2 SQIVND (reference sequence). Written as DNA, the CDR3 is TGTGCCAGTAGTATGATGAGCCCCGGGGGCTACACCTTC. As protein: CASSMMSPGGYTF.

This clone was recorded a few times. The J gene is TRBJ1-2, the V gene TRBV6-5; 7 nucleotides agree with TRBD1. Per the germline V gene, CDR1 is MNHEY and CDR2 is SVGAGI. There are 14 residues in the CDR3. V lost 2 bases and J lost 5; bases outside the gene matches: 5. The CDR3 spells CASSYLQGQYGYTF. For the CDR3, the DNA is TGTGCCAGCAGTTACCTACAGGGGCAATATGGCTACACCTTC.

The chain is built from TRBV5-1 and TRBJ2-5; D might be TRBD1 (5 bases). V was pared by 7 bases and J by 5 bases, with 18 bases between. The CDR3 is 14 residues long. Germline values: CDR1 SGHRS, CDR2 YFSETQ. The CDR3 reads CASLNPQGSETQYF. Here the CDR3 DNA reads TGCGCCAGCCTCAACCCCCAGGGAAGCGAGACCCAGTACTTC.

J is TRBJ1-2 and V is TRBV6-5, with 8 bases aligning to TRBD1. The V gene's germline CDR1 is MNHEY and CDR2 SVGAGI. The CDR3 is 14 residues long. With V trimmed by 7 bases and J by 3 bases, 7 bases remained unmatched. The CDR3 bases are TGTGCCAGCATTAGGACAGGGAGGGACTATGGCTACACCTTC. It encodes CASIRTGRDYGYTF.

This rearrangement joins TRBV11-2 to TRBJ2-1; a possible D gene is TRBD2 (6 bases). Between the trimmed V and J ends, which lost 1 base and 9 bases, there was a span of 13 bases. Looked up from germline, CDR1 is SGHAT and CDR2 is FQNNGV. This CDR3 has 14 amino acids. CDR3 nucleotides: TGTGCCAGCAGCTTAGTTGTCCGGGAGACTGAGCAGTTCTTC. This translates into CASSLVVRETEQFF.

The V and J genes are TRBV19 and TRBJ2-3, with 8 bases matching TRBD2. The CDR3 is 16 residues long. J lost 3 bases, V lost 1 base, and 6 bases had no gene match. The germline CDR1 and CDR2 sequences are LNHDA and SQIVND (reference sequence). CDR3 sequence (DNA): TGTGCCAGTAGTATAGGTCCAGCGGGAGTTACAGATACGCAGTATTTT. Its translation is CASSIGPAGVTDTQYF.

J is TRBJ1-4 and V is TRBV29-1; maybe TRBD1 (6 bases). The CDR3 has 12 residues. The V end lost 7 bases, the J end lost 8 bases, and 14 bases lay between the germline ends. Germline V gene data show CDR1 as SQVTM and CDR2 as ANQGSEA. The CDR3 is CSAPKDSEKLFF. The CDR3 DNA sequence: TGCAGCGCCCCCAAGGACAGCGAAAAACTGTTTTTT.

J is TRBJ1-1 and V is TRBV6-5, with D possibly being TRBD1 (6 bases). The germline V gene encodes CDR1 MNHEY and CDR2 SVGAGI. The CDR3 has 14 residues. With 2 bases removed from V and 3 bases from J, the gap between germline ends came to 10 bases. CDR3 sequence: CASSYGGWDTEAFF. Here the CDR3 DNA reads TGTGCCAGCAGTTACGGGGGCTGGGACACTGAAGCTTTCTTT.

The DNA of the CDR3 is TGTGCCAGCAGCGGGGCCAGGGGAGATCAGCCCCAGCATTTT. The encoded protein is CASSGARGDQPQHF. The V gene is TRBV6-1, the J gene TRBJ1-5; D is possibly TRBD1 (6 bases). Looked up from germline, CDR1 is MNHNS and CDR2 is SASEGT. This CDR3 comprises 14 residues. V was trimmed by 6 bases and J by 5 bases, leaving 14 bases between them.

The chain links TRBV10-2 to TRBJ1-1; D is possibly TRBD1 (5 bases). Looked up from germline, CDR1 is WSHSY and CDR2 is SAAADI. Trimming shortened V by 1 base and J by 4 bases, and 10 bases separated the two germline ends. The CDR3 totals 14 residues. The CDR3 DNA follows: TGCGCCAGCAGTGAGTGGAGGGGACCCACTGAAGCTTTCTTT. Translation gives CASSEWRGPTEAFF.

The chain is built from TRBV9 and TRBJ2-2, with 12 bases fitting TRBD1. Germline V CDR1 and CDR2: SGDLS, YYNGEE. The CDR3 consists of 23 residues. V lost 4 bases to trimming and J lost 0 bases; unmatched junction nucleotides: 22. CDR3: CASSLSLTDWGTGGRANTGELFF. The CDR3 DNA reads as TGTGCCAGCAGCCTCTCACTTACGGACTGGGGGACAGGGGGCCGAGCGAACACCGGGGAGCTGTTTTTT.

The chain carries TRBV11-2 and TRBJ2-7; D is possibly TRBD2 (5 bases). This CDR3 contains 14 residues. V was clipped by 3 bases and J by 3 bases, with 12 bases between them. Germline V gene data show CDR1 as SGHAT and CDR2 as FQNNGV. The CDR3 loop reads CASSFGTGYYEQYF. CDR3 bases: TGTGCCAGCAGCTTCGGTACGGGATACTACGAGCAGTACTTC.

This chain connects TRBV27 to TRBJ1-2; D is unresolved. Trimming took 5 bases from V and 4 from J, leaving 14 bases between them. CDR3 size: 14 residues. Germline V gives CDR1 MNHEY, CDR2 SMNVEV (reference sequence). CDR3 sequence: CASSPLVSFYGYTF. For the CDR3, the DNA is TGTGCCAGCAGTCCCCTAGTCAGCTTCTATGGCTACACCTTC.

This clone was counted between two and nine times. This sequence joins TRBV25-1 and TRBJ1-2; TRBD1 aligns across 12 bases. CDR1 is MGHDK and CDR2 is SYGVNS in the germline V gene. The junction had 4 bases not matched to a gene; V was cut back by 7 bases and J by 4 bases. The CDR3 consists of 14 residues. CDR3 coding DNA: TGTGCCAGCACTGGGACAGGGGGCGCCTATGGCTACACCTTC. This codes for CASTGTGGAYGYTF.